The TCR beta chain under discussion was sequenced for a study of T cell repertoires in cytomegalovirus infection. Study in general: Indications of both CMV infection and matching HLA type were provided by public TCR beta signatures.

V lost 5 bases, J lost 15 bases, and 17 bases lay in between. The CDR3 runs to 12 residues. Study-wide points: CMV carriers having the relevant HLA were flagged by cumulative public TCR beta family frequency.

TCRdb itself ran the reads through MiXCR, one entry per CDR3 protein. The table has almost 500,000 distinct CDR3 sequences, about 11% seen once. This clonotype was recorded at least ten times. Its antigen is unidentified. Sample: PBMCs. The J gene is TRBJ2-1, the V gene TRBV12-3 or TRBV12-4, with D possibly being TRBD2 (5 bases). The sequence came from a human donor in good health (CMV status not recorded). Some clones in this sample may be carry-over from other donors' samples. The CDR3 sequence: CASSRDVYLRFF. CDR3 bases: TGTGCCAGCAGTCGGGATGTATATTTACGGTTCTTC.